The 27 T cell receptor beta chains below were found in one sample sequenced in a study of human T cells and chemical hapten exposure. TCRdb re-called the RACE reads through MiXCR, storing one row per CDR3 protein. The data show approximately 110,000 distinct CDR3 sequences, approximately 11% seen once. Time point: patch test 1, 2 weeks after DPC sensitization. The treatment was: therapeutic diphenylcyclopropenone sensitization with weekly scalp DPC. The sequences come from whole blood, collected in connection with sensitization to the hapten diphenylcyclopropenone (DPC). The receptors originated from a woman between 35 and 50 years old with alopecia areata. Some clones in this sample may be carry-over from other donors' samples.

This clonotype was counted many times. CDR3 residues: CASSLAGTGRLYEQYF. The CDR3 nucleotides are TGTGCCAGCAGCTTGGCCGGGACAGGGCGATTATACGAGCAGTACTTC. The rearrangement links TRBV7-2 to TRBJ2-7, with 9 nucleotides matching TRBD1. From germline, CDR1 is SGHTA and CDR2 FQGNSA. The J segment lost 4 bases and the V segment lost 3 bases, leaving 10 bases of the junction unmatched. CDR3 length: 16 amino acids.

This clonotype was counted ten times or more. The chain links TRBV10-1 to TRBJ1-5; D is perhaps TRBD1 (6 bases). V dropped 6 bases and J dropped 4 bases, with 13 bases sitting between them. Per germline, CDR1 WNHNN and CDR2 SYGVQD (reference sequence). CDR3 length equals 14 residues. The chain's CDR3 is CASSAGAGNQPQHF. CDR3 sequence (DNA): TGCGCCAGCAGCGCAGGGGCAGGGAATCAGCCCCAGCATTTT.

This clonotype was observed many times. The chain couples TRBV29-1 to TRBJ1-6, with no clear D. The ends were cut back, 4 bases at V and 7 bases at J, with 11 bases in the middle. Germline CDR1 and CDR2: SQVTM and ANQGSEA. The CDR3 has 13 amino acids. In DNA form, the CDR3 reads TGCAGCGTTGCCAACTCGGGGAATTCACCCCTCCACTTT. It yields the protein CSVANSGNSPLHF.

As for this clonotype: This sequence may be a read error, since a much larger clone differs from it by one base. The limits of the CDR3 on the DNA are not certain, so only TCRdb's listed CDR3 is given. This chain joins TRBV29-1 and TRBJ1-2; the listed D gene, TRBD1, was not tested against the DNA. Germline V gives CDR1 SQVTM, CDR2 ANQGSEA. The CDR3 length equals 13 residues, ends included. This CDR3 is CSVRTGLNYGCTF.

This chain connects TRBV12-3 or TRBV12-4 to TRBJ2-7, with D perhaps TRBD1 or TRBD2 (5 bases each). The V and J ends lost 3 bases and 0 bases respectively, with 12 bases between them. This CDR3 region has 15 residues. CDR3 loop: CASSLGTQPSYEQYF. The CDR3 DNA reads as TGTGCCAGCAGTTTGGGGACCCAACCCTCCTACGAGCAGTACTTC.

This clonotype was observed at least ten times. This rearrangement joins TRBV20-1 to TRBJ2-3, with TRBD2 matching over 7 bases. Germline V gene lookup returns CDR1 DFQATT and CDR2 SNEGSKA (reference sequence). The V segment lost 5 bases and the J segment 5 bases; nucleotides outside the gene matches: 13. This CDR3 contains 15 residues. The CDR3 region is CSAPTAGSGEDTQYF. CDR3 in DNA: TGCAGTGCTCCCACAGCGGGGTCCGGGGAAGATACGCAGTATTTT.

This clonotype was counted many times. The chain employs TRBV30 and TRBJ1-2; no clear D. The V end lost 2 bases, the J end lost 4 bases, and 14 bases lay between the germline ends. The V gene's germline CDR1 is GTSNPN and CDR2 SVGIG (reference sequence). The CDR3 totals 14 residues. CDR3 region: CAWSRAVQLYGYTF. DNA of the CDR3: TGTGCCTGGAGTCGAGCGGTGCAGCTCTATGGCTACACCTTC.

The table lists this clonotype with a few counts. The V call is TRBV7-9, the J call TRBJ1-5, with 8 bases matching TRBD1. Germline-derived CDR1 and CDR2 are SEHNR and FQNEAQ (reference sequence). The V segment lost 4 bases and the J segment 7 bases; nucleotides outside the gene matches: 6. The CDR3 has 14 amino acids. The CDR3 bases are TGTGCCAGCAGCTCAGGGGGCGTCGGCCAGCCCCAGCATTTT. It codes for CASSSGGVGQPQHF.

A remark on this clonotype: It is unclear where the CDR3 begins or ends on the DNA, so no DNA is shown, and the CDR3 is as TCRdb lists it. This rearrangement joins TRBV9 to TRBJ2-7; TRBD1 reflects the table's D call only, with no check against the DNA. Termini included, the CDR3 measures 13 amino acids. Looked up from germline, CDR1 is SGDLS and CDR2 is YYNGEE. The CDR3 loop reads CASSVGQGTEQNF.

The chain has TRBV28 and TRBJ2-7; TRBD2 might be the D (6 bases). This CDR3 has 14 residues. V gave up 5 bases and J gave up 2 bases, with 13 bases separating them. Germline V gene lookup returns CDR1 MDHEN and CDR2 SYDVKM. The CDR3 reads CASSQDGGAYEQYF. CDR3 bases: TGTGCCAGCAGTCAAGACGGCGGGGCCTACGAGCAGTACTTC.

The chain uses TRBV19 and TRBJ2-7; tentatively, D is TRBD1 (5 bases). Trimming removed 3 bases at V and 4 bases at J, with 13 bases between. This CDR3 contains 14 residues. Germline lookup yields CDR1 LNHDA and CDR2 SQIVND (reference sequence). The DNA for the CDR3 is TGTGCCAGTAGTATCGCCAGGGATGGTTACGAGCAGTACTTC. Encoded protein: CASSIARDGYEQYF.

This clonotype was counted a few times. V is TRBV12-3 or TRBV12-4 and J is TRBJ1-5; D remains ambiguous. The CDR3 extends over 12 amino acids. Trimming cost V 4 bases and J 7 bases, with 8 bases left between them. Written as DNA, the CDR3 is TGTGCCAGCAGTTCCCCGCCCCAGCCCCAGCATTTT. It is translated as CASSSPPQPQHF.

This clonotype was seen many times. The chain couples TRBV5-4 to TRBJ1-1; no clear D. CDR3 size: 13 residues. In germline, CDR1 is SGHNT, CDR2 YYREEE (reference sequence). V was cut by 4 bases and J by 3 bases, with 10 bases left in between. CDR3 bases: TGTGCCAGCAGCCTAAGTGTAGACACTGAAGCTTTCTTT. Protein sequence: CASSLSVDTEAFF.

This clonotype was observed many times. The V and J genes are TRBV4-3 and TRBJ2-2, with D perhaps matching TRBD1 (6 bases). The germline V gene encodes CDR1 LGHNA and CDR2 YSLEER. CDR3 length: 16 residues. V lost 0 bases, J lost 5 bases, and 13 bases lay in between. CDR3 amino acids: CASSQDRGRSTGELFF. The CDR3 nucleotides are TGCGCCAGCAGCCAAGACAGGGGCCGTTCAACCGGGGAGCTGTTTTTT.

The rearrangement uses TRBV15 and TRBJ2-5, with 10 bases that match TRBD1. The CDR3 has 16 residues. Trimming took 1 base from V and 4 from J; bases not matched to a gene: 6. In germline, CDR1 is LNHNV, CDR2 YYDKDF (reference sequence). CDR3 protein: CATSRGWDRGVETQYF. The CDR3 region has the DNA TGTGCCACCAGCAGAGGTTGGGACAGGGGAGTAGAGACCCAGTACTTC.

This clonotype has at least ten counts. The germline gene is not matched at one end of the junction; a read error may be the cause. The rearrangement uses TRBV28 and TRBJ2-7; TRBD1 is a possible D gene (6 bases). CDR1 MDHEN and CDR2 SYDVKM come from the germline V gene. The CDR3 runs 12 residues. The CDR3: CASNLPTGPRVF. CDR3 coding DNA: TGTGCCAGCAATTTACCGACAGGCCCTCGGGTCTTC.

This clonotype was observed many times. The chain carries TRBV4-3 and TRBJ1-2, with 9 bases lining up with TRBD1. Trimming removed 0 bases from V and 7 bases from J; junction bases left unmatched: 6. The germline V gene encodes CDR1 LGHNA and CDR2 YSLEER. The CDR3 is made up of 15 amino acids. CDR3 in amino acids: CASSQDEQGASGYTF. CDR3 sequence (DNA): TGCGCCAGCAGCCAAGATGAACAGGGGGCGTCTGGCTACACCTTC.

This clonotype has only a few counts. The genes are TRBV19 and TRBJ2-1; no firm D call. CDR3 size: 14 residues. Trimming took 5 bases from V and 3 from J, leaving 11 bases between them. Looked up from germline, CDR1 is LNHDA and CDR2 is SQIVND (reference sequence). The DNA of the CDR3 is TGTGCCAGTAGTTCAATTGGTCTCTACAATGAGCAGTTCTTC. It specifies CASSSIGLYNEQFF.

This clonotype was recorded many times. This chain links TRBV30 with TRBJ2-7, with D possibly being TRBD2 (5 bases). V was clipped by 2 bases and J by 9 bases, with 14 bases between them. The CDR3 runs to 12 residues. Germline-derived CDR1 and CDR2 are GTSNPN and SVGIG (reference sequence). Here the CDR3 DNA reads TGTGCCTGGAGTTTCGTCGGAGAGGGGCAGTACTTC. Its translation: CAWSFVGEGQYF.

A few counts support this clonotype. The J gene is TRBJ2-5, the V gene TRBV7-8, with D possibly matching TRBD1 (5 bases). V shed 5 bases and J shed 5 bases, with 15 bases lying between them. Per the germline V gene, CDR1 is SGHVS and CDR2 is FQNEAQ. There are 14 residues in the CDR3. The CDR3 sequence is CASSPPPAGETQYF. CDR3 in DNA: TGTGCCAGCAGCCCCCCCCCCGCAGGGGAGACCCAGTACTTC.

Of note for this clonotype: This clone may be a read error of a much larger clone one base away. The CDR3 end shows no conserved phenylalanine or tryptophan, and so a read error is likely. V and J are TRBV7-2 and TRBJ2-1; D possibly matches TRBD1 or TRBD2 (5 bases each). The germline CDR1 and CDR2 sequences are SGHTA and FQGNSA. V was trimmed by 2 bases and J by 4 bases, leaving 12 bases between them. There are 15 residues in the CDR3. The CDR3 DNA is TGTGCCAGCAGCTTAAACGGGGCCGGGTACAATGAGCAGTTCCTC. It yields the protein CASSLNGAGYNEQFL.

This clonotype was observed a handful of times. The chain is built from TRBV11-2 and TRBJ2-1; D ambiguous. Per the germline V gene, CDR1 is SGHAT and CDR2 is FQNNGV. V lost 2 bases and J lost 2, with 10 bases in between. The CDR3 length is 15 residues. CDR3 DNA: TGTGCCAGCAGCTTATTGGCGGCCGCCTACAATGAGCAGTTCTTC. Protein sequence: CASSLLAAAYNEQFF.

The chain combines TRBV9 with TRBJ2-5; 8 bases are a match to TRBD1. The germline CDR1 and CDR2 sequences are SGDLS and YYNGEE. Trimming at V came to 6 bases and at J to 3 bases, leaving 4 bases not matched to a gene. The CDR3 has 13 amino acids. CDR3 nucleotides: TGTGCCAGCACCCACAGGGGGGAAGAGACCCAGTACTTC. Its protein is CASTHRGEETQYF.

The genes are TRBV3-1 and TRBJ2-7; 12 bases agree with TRBD2. CDR1 and CDR2 (germline): LGHDT, YNNKEL (reference sequence). Trimming cost V 1 base and J 5 bases; bases outside gene matches: 3. The CDR3 loop spans 15 amino acids. CDR3 DNA: TGTGCCAGCAGCCAAGGACTAGCGGGGGCCCACGAGCAGTACTTC. Amino acid sequence: CASSQGLAGAHEQYF.

The sample holds many counts of this clonotype. The chain couples TRBV30 to TRBJ1-2; D gene uncertain. V was cut by 2 bases and J by 6 bases, with 16 bases left in between. The CDR3 has 14 residues. Germline values: CDR1 GTSNPN, CDR2 SVGIG (reference sequence). CDR3 DNA sequence: TGTGCCTGGAGTCTTCGGAGGGCTGGTAATGGCTACACCTTC. Translated, it gives CAWSLRRAGNGYTF.

This clonotype was counted many times. This chain joins TRBV4-3 and TRBJ2-1, with TRBD2 identical over 10 bases. CDR1 is LGHNA, CDR2 YSLEER, per germline. V dropped 0 bases and J dropped 8; count of bases not matched to a gene: 4. The CDR3 runs 15 residues. This chain's CDR3 is CASSQEGLARYEQFF. The CDR3 coding sequence is TGCGCCAGCAGCCAAGAGGGACTAGCGCGATATGAGCAGTTCTTC.

The sample holds many counts of this clonotype. The V gene is TRBV9, the J gene TRBJ2-2; D not resolved. Germline loops: CDR1 SGDLS, CDR2 YYNGEE. The CDR3 contains 14 residues. The V and J ends lost 3 bases and 4 bases respectively, with 10 bases between them. The DNA of the CDR3 is TGTGCCAGCAGCGCCGGTATGACCACCGGGGAGCTGTTTTTT. This translates into CASSAGMTTGELFF.